The source of this T cell receptor (beta chain) is a study of technical replicates of blood from several donors. TCRdb keeps only in-frame clones here, not all; method: immunoSEQ multiplex PCR. Here the sample spans about 80,000 clones, about 97% being singletons. From germline, CDR1 is MGHRA and CDR2 YSYEKL. Germline trimming cut 1 base from V and 8 bases from J; bases unmatched to any gene: 8. This CDR3 spans 15 amino acids. The chain uses TRBV4-1 and TRBJ2-1; 7 bases are shared with TRBD2. The receptor was isolated from a human donor in good health. Sequencing used T cells isolated from PBMCs. CDR3 region: CASSQVWREIHEQFF. The CDR3 DNA follows: TGCGCCAGCAGCCAAGTCTGGCGGGAGATCCATGAGCAGTTCTTC.